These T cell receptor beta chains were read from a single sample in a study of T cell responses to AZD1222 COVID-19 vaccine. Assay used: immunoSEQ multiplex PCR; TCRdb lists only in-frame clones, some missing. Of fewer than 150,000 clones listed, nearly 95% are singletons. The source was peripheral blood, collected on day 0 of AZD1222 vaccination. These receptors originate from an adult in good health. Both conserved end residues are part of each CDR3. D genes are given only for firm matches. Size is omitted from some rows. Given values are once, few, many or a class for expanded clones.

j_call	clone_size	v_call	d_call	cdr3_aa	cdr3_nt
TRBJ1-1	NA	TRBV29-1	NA	CSVEIGPPSTEAFF	TGCAGCGTTGAAATAGGACCGCCGAGCACTGAAGCTTTCTTT
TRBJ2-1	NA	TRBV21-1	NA	CASSFLDRGRFNEQFF	TGTGCCAGCTCATTCCTGGACAGGGGGCGGTTCAATGAGCAGTTCTTC
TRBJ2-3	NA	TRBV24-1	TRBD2	CATSDFGGDAGDTQYF	TGTGCCACCAGTGATTTCGGGGGGGACGCGGGAGATACGCAGTATTTT
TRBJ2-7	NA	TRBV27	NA	CASSSLMGHFYEQYF	TGTGCCAGCAGTTCGCTAATGGGGCACTTCTACGAGCAGTACTTC
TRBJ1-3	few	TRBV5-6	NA	CASSFGPPNTIYF	TGTGCCAGCAGCTTCGGACCACCGAACACCATATATTTT
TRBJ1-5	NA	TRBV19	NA	CASSIETAQPQHF	TGTGCCAGTAGTATAGAGACAGCTCAGCCCCAGCATTTT
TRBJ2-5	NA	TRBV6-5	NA	CASSYSFTAIQETQYF	TGTGCCAGCAGTTACTCGTTCACAGCAATCCAAGAGACCCAGTACTTC
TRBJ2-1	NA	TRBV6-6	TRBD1	CASNPQGDYNEQFF	TGTGCCAGCAACCCCCAGGGGGACTACAATGAGCAGTTCTTC
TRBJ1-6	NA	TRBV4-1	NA	CASSLTPPGGGLNSPLHF	TGCGCCAGCAGCCTCACCCCTCCGGGGGGTGGTTTGAATTCACCCCTCCACTTT
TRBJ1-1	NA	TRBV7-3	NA	CATVQGSNTEAFF	TGTGCCACCGTACAGGGATCGAACACTGAAGCTTTCTTT
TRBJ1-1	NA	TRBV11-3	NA	CASSLTQNTEAFF	TGTGCCAGCAGCTTAACACAAAACACTGAAGCTTTCTTT
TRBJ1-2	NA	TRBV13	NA	CASSFQNHYGYTF	TGTGCCAGCAGCTTCCAGAACCACTATGGCTACACCTTC
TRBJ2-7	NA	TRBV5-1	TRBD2	CASSFSAGEQYEQYF	TGCGCCAGCAGCTTTTCAGCGGGGGAACAGTACGAGCAGTACTTC
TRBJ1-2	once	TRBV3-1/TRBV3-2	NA	CASSQDLGDGYGYTF	TGTGCCAGCAGCCAAGATTTGGGGGATGGCTATGGCTACACCTTC
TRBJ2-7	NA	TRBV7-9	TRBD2	CASSAGTSGGPDSYEQYF	TGTGCCAGCAGCGCGGGGACTAGCGGGGGGCCCGACTCCTACGAGCAGTACTTC
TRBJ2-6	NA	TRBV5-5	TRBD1	CASSFRRQGSSGANVLTF	TGTGCCAGCAGCTTCAGGAGACAGGGATCCTCTGGGGCCAACGTCCTGACTTTC
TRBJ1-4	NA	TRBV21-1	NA	CASSSYTGTGRSNEKLFF	TGTGCCAGCAGCAGCTACACCGGGACAGGGCGCTCTAATGAAAAACTGTTTTTT
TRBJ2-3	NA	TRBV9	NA	CASSPPSNTDTQYF	TGTGCCAGCAGCCCTCCCAGTAACACAGATACGCAGTATTTT
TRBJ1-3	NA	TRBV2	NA	CASRKEGNTIYF	TGTGCCAGCAGGAAAGAGGGAAACACCATATATTTT
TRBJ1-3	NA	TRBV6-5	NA	CASRATRNTIYF	TGTGCCAGCAGGGCAACCCGAAACACCATATATTTT
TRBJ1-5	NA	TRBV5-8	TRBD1	CASSVGTGHSNQPQHF	TGTGCCAGCAGCGTCGGGACAGGGCATAGCAATCAGCCCCAGCATTTT
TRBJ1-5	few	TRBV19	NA	CASTYFGLNQPQHF	TGTGCCAGTACTTACTTCGGGCTCAATCAGCCCCAGCATTTT